The next 31 T cell receptor beta chains were all read from a single sample in a study of blood T cell repertoires in COVID-19. Profiled with immunoSEQ multiplex PCR; TCRdb holds only in-frame clones, not every one. The data hold fewer than 150,000 clones, with approximately 85% observed a single time. Sequenced input: peripheral blood. Receptors were obtained from a human donor in a cohort sampled during active COVID-19.

The count of this clone is one. The J gene is TRBJ2-3, the V gene TRBV6-1; D is possibly TRBD1 (6 bases). The CDR3 is made up of 14 amino acids. The germline CDR1 and CDR2 sequences are MNHNS and SASEGT. V was cut by 2 bases and J by 6 bases, with 12 bases left in between. This chain's CDR3 is CASSENRAGDTQYF. The CDR3 nucleotides are TGTGCCAGCAGTGAAAACAGGGCCGGGGATACGCAGTATTTT.

The genes are TRBV12-5 and TRBJ2-5, with TRBD2 as a possible D gene (5 bases). CDR3 length: 13 amino acids. V shed 6 bases and J shed 1 base, with 9 bases lying between them. Germline assignment: CDR1 LGHNT and CDR2 FRNRAP. The CDR3 loop reads CASGRGGQETQYF. Here the CDR3 DNA reads TGTGCTAGTGGACGGGGTGGCCAAGAGACCCAGTACTTC. Based on the CDR3 plus reference TRBV12-5 and TRBJ2-5, the full variable domain is DARVTQTPRHKVTEMGQEVTMRCQPILGHNTVFWYRQTMMQGLELLAYFRNRAPLDDSGMPKDRFSAEMPDATLATLKIQPSEPRDSAVYFCASGRGGQETQYFGPGTRLLVL.

J is TRBJ2-7 and V is TRBV7-2, with TRBD1 identical over 8 bases. V lost 5 bases, J lost 7 bases, and 13 bases stayed unmatched. Germline V lookup: CDR1 SGHTA, CDR2 FQGNSA. The CDR3 extends over 15 amino acids. CDR3 in DNA: TGTGCCAGCAGCCCAGGGACAGGTCCCCAATGGGAGCAGTACTTC. This gives the protein CASSPGTGPQWEQYF. The whole variable domain, filled in from reference TRBV7-2 and TRBJ2-7, reads GAGVSQSPSNKVTEKGKDVELRCDPISGHTALYWYRQSLGQGLEFLIYFQGNSAPDKSGLPSDRFSAERTGGSVSTLTIQRTQQEDSAVYLCASSPGTGPQWEQYFGPGTRLTVT.

Written as DNA, the CDR3 is TGTGCCTCTGCCACAGGGGATAGCAATCAGCCCCAGCATTTT. It codes for CASATGDSNQPQHF. The V and J genes are TRBV30 and TRBJ1-5; 7 bases are a match to TRBD1. The CDR3 spans 14 residues. Germline V gene lookup returns CDR1 GTSNPN and CDR2 SVGIG (reference sequence). V gave up 7 bases and J gave up 0 bases; unmatched junction bases: 6. The complete variable domain, with remaining parts taken from reference TRBV30 and TRBJ1-5, reads SQTIHQWPATLVQPVGSPLSLECTVEGTSNPNLYWYRQAAGRGLQLLFYSVGIGQISSEVPQNLSASRPQDRQFILSSKKLLLSDSGFYLCASATGDSNQPQHFGDGTRLSIL.

The CDR3 loop reads CASSQWTGGELFF. The CDR3 DNA follows: TGCGCCAGCAGCCAGTGGACTGGTGGGGAGCTGTTTTTT. The chain links TRBV4-1 to TRBJ2-2; TRBD2 might be the D (5 bases). The V end lost 3 bases, the J end lost 8 bases, and 10 bases lay between the germline ends. CDR3 length: 13 residues. Germline V lookup: CDR1 MGHRA, CDR2 YSYEKL.

V and J are TRBV19 and TRBJ1-1; D may be TRBD1 (5 bases). Germline V CDR1 and CDR2: LNHDA, SQIVND (reference sequence). Deletions cut 0 bases from V and 1 base from J, with 12 bases between. This CDR3 has 16 residues. The CDR3 coding sequence is TGTGCCAGTAGTATAGATGGGGTCAGGGCGAACACTGAAGCTTTCTTT. It is translated as CASSIDGVRANTEAFF.

The V gene is TRBV2, the J gene TRBJ1-5; 8 bases align to TRBD1. The germline V gene encodes CDR1 SNHLY and CDR2 FYNNEI. V trimming: 2 bases; J trimming: 5 bases; junction bases outside the gene matches: 8. This CDR3 is built from 16 residues. CDR3 sequence (DNA): TGTGCCAGCAGTGAAAGGAGACAGGGGAACGATCAGCCCCAGCATTTT. Its protein product is CASSERRQGNDQPQHF.

The CDR3 sequence: CASSPGTGGSEQYF. CDR3 sequence (DNA): TGTGCCAGCAGCCCCGGGACAGGGGGCTCCGAGCAGTACTTC. The chain uses TRBV5-5 and TRBJ2-7; 12 bases map to TRBD1. The CDR3 has 14 amino acids. Germline CDR1 reads SGHKS; CDR2 reads YYEKEE (reference sequence). V was clipped by 4 bases and J by 6 bases; unmatched bases: 5.

The genes are TRBV7-9 and TRBJ2-6, with D perhaps TRBD1 (5 bases). Germline CDR1 is SEHNR and CDR2 is FQNEAQ (reference sequence). This CDR3 contains 15 residues. Trimming cost V 6 bases and J 2 bases, with 11 bases left between them. DNA of the CDR3: TGTGCCAGCAGTCAACAGGAGCCTGGGGCCAACGTCCTGACTTTC. Protein product: CASSQQEPGANVLTF.

On this clone itself: The germline gene is not matched at one end of the junction; a read error may be the cause. The chain joins TRBV19 to TRBJ1-4, with 7 bases aligning to TRBD1. The CDR3 runs to 14 residues. Looked up from germline, CDR1 is LNHDA and CDR2 is SQIVND (reference sequence). The CDR3 sequence: CASTPQGPNEELFF. The CDR3 DNA follows: TGTGCCAGTACCCCACAGGGGCCGAATGAAGAACTGTTTTTT. Full variable domain (outside the CDR3, taken from reference TRBV19 and TRBJ1-4): DGGITQSPKYLFRKEGQNVTLSCEQNLNHDAMYWYRQDPGQGLRLIYYSQIVNDFQKGDIAEGYSVSREKKESFPLTVTSAQKNPTAFYLCASTPQGPNEELFFGSGTQLSVL.

This chain's CDR3 is CASSQGQGVAGELFF. Written as DNA, the CDR3 is TGTGCCAGCAGCCAGGGACAGGGGGTAGCCGGGGAGCTGTTTTTT. This sequence joins TRBV6-6 and TRBJ2-2; 11 nucleotides line up with TRBD1. Germline V gene sequence: CDR1 MNHNY, CDR2 SVGAGI (reference sequence). V trimming: 6 bases; J trimming: 6 bases; junction bases outside the gene matches: 6. The CDR3 has 15 residues.

The chain links TRBV5-1 to TRBJ1-1; unclear D gene. The CDR3 consists of 14 residues. In germline, CDR1 is SGHRS, CDR2 YFSETQ. V gave up 0 bases and J gave up 1 base, with 7 bases separating them. The CDR3 DNA follows: TGCGCCAGCAGCTTGGGGCCGGGGAACACTGAAGCTTTCTTT. Translation gives CASSLGPGNTEAFF.

The rearrangement uses TRBV29-1 and TRBJ1-2; 7 bases are shared with TRBD1. Unmatched junction bases numbered 4, after V lost 4 bases and J lost 2 bases. This CDR3 is 13 amino acids long. Per germline, CDR1 SQVTM and CDR2 ANQGSEA. The CDR3 DNA sequence: TGCAGCGTTGTTGCCAGGGGGAACTATGGCTACACCTTC. It translates to CSVVARGNYGYTF.

The chain links TRBV10-2 to TRBJ1-4; 12 bases are shared with TRBD1. J was trimmed by 7 bases and V by 3 bases; bases with no gene match: 9. Germline loops: CDR1 WSHSY, CDR2 SAAADI. The CDR3 runs 17 residues. In DNA form, the CDR3 reads TGCGCCAGCAGTGATCGGGACAGGGGGCGTGATGGTGAAAAACTGTTTTTT. Protein: CASSDRDRGRDGEKLFF.

This clone showed up just a few times. V is TRBV19 and J is TRBJ1-1; the match to TRBD1 covers 7 bases. Germline V CDR1 and CDR2: LNHDA, SQIVND (reference sequence). The V and J ends lost 7 bases and 1 base, in that order; junction bases with no gene match: 9. The CDR3 covers 15 residues. Here the CDR3 reads CASIPLGQKNTEAFF. The CDR3 coding sequence is TGTGCCAGTATTCCCCTGGGACAGAAGAACACTGAAGCTTTCTTT.

This chain's CDR3 is CATSRDRLGYTF. The CDR3 DNA sequence: TGTGCCACCAGCAGGGACAGGTTGGGCTACACCTTC. The chain has TRBV15 and TRBJ1-2; 7 nucleotides agree with TRBD1. The junction had 3 bases not matched to a gene; V was cut back by 3 bases and J by 8 bases. Germline V lookup: CDR1 LNHNV, CDR2 YYDKDF (reference sequence). The CDR3 extends over 12 amino acids.

This clone has only a few counts. This chain connects TRBV3-1 (or the pseudogene TRBV3-2) to TRBJ2-3, with a possible D match to TRBD2 (6 bases). The germline V and J ends were trimmed by 0 bases and 4 bases, with 14 bases remaining between them. The CDR3 has 16 residues. CDR1 is LGHDT and CDR2 is YNNKEL in the germline V gene (reference sequence). This CDR3 reads CASSQEVGTHPDTQYF. Here the CDR3 DNA reads TGTGCCAGCAGCCAAGAGGTAGGGACTCACCCAGATACGCAGTATTTT.

This clone has only one observation. The CDR3 here is CASSVGQGGYTEAFF. CDR3 DNA: TGTGCCAGCAGCGTCGGACAGGGAGGGTACACTGAAGCTTTCTTT. The V gene is TRBV5-8, the J gene TRBJ1-1, with 8 bases aligning to TRBD1. The germline V gene encodes CDR1 SGHTS and CDR2 YDEGEE. This CDR3 spans 15 amino acids. V shed 4 bases, J shed 3 bases, and the junction held 8 bases outside the gene matches.

This clone was seen only once. The CDR3 nucleotides read TGTGCCAGCAGTGACACAGGGGGGAGGCTGGATGGCTACACCTTC. Protein product: CASSDTGGRLDGYTF. This rearrangement joins TRBV6-4 to TRBJ1-2, with 8 bases aligning to TRBD1. This CDR3 is 15 amino acids long. Trimming at V came to 2 bases and at J to 6 bases, leaving 8 bases not matched to a gene. In germline, CDR1 is MRHNA, CDR2 SNTAGT.

V and J are TRBV3-1 (or the pseudogene TRBV3-2) and TRBJ1-2; 7 bases agree with TRBD1. The germline gives CDR1 LGHDT, CDR2 YNNKEL (reference sequence). The CDR3 consists of 15 residues. The ends lost 1 base at V and 8 bases at J; junction bases unmatched: 10. The CDR3 region is CASSQAGTGVGGYTF. In nucleotides, the CDR3 is TGTGCCAGCAGCCAAGCTGGAACAGGGGTTGGCGGCTACACCTTC.

This chain connects TRBV3-1 (or the pseudogene TRBV3-2) to TRBJ2-1; 9 bases are a match to TRBD1. In germline, CDR1 is LGHDT, CDR2 YNNKEL (reference sequence). The junction had 12 bases not matched to a gene; V was cut back by 4 bases and J by 8 bases. This CDR3 region has 16 residues. CDR3 loop: CASSLSGGQGRDEQFF. In DNA, the CDR3 is TGTGCCAGCAGCCTCAGCGGCGGACAGGGGCGGGATGAGCAGTTCTTC.

The rearrangement uses TRBV6-1 and TRBJ2-7; TRBD2 aligns across 11 bases. Trimming removed 0 bases from V and 2 bases from J; junction bases left unmatched: 3. Germline V gene lookup returns CDR1 MNHNS and CDR2 SASEGT. This CDR3 comprises 16 residues. CDR3 DNA: TGTGCCAGCAGTGAAGCGACTAGCGGGGCCCCCTACGAGCAGTACTTC. Protein: CASSEATSGAPYEQYF.

This clone occurred once. This chain links TRBV5-1 with TRBJ2-3; the D gene is possibly TRBD1 (6 bases). V was trimmed by 0 bases and J by 2 bases, leaving 10 bases between them. Germline CDR1 SGHRS, CDR2 YFSETQ. The CDR3 consists of 15 residues. CDR3 in DNA: TGCGCCAGCAGCTTGGAGTGGGGGCCCACAGATACGCAGTATTTT. Translating gives CASSLEWGPTDTQYF.

The rearrangement uses TRBV12-3 or TRBV12-4 and TRBJ2-7; perhaps TRBD2 as D (5 bases). The CDR3 sequence is 13 residues long. V gave up 6 bases and J gave up 6 bases, with 15 bases separating them. The chain's CDR3 is CASSHGFAGEQYF. The CDR3 DNA reads TGTGCCAGCAGCCACGGGTTTGCGGGCGAGCAGTACTTC.

V usage is TRBV19 and J usage is TRBJ1-2; D perhaps matches TRBD1 (5 bases). The CDR3 is 14 residues long. V was clipped by 8 bases and J by 7 bases, with 20 bases between them. CDR1 is LNHDA, CDR2 SQIVND, per germline (reference sequence). The DNA of the CDR3 is TGTGCCAGTTCGTGGGGCAACCAGCCCCGTGGCTACACCTTC. The encoded protein is CASSWGNQPRGYTF.

The chain uses TRBV5-1 and TRBJ2-1, with a weak D call TRBD1 (5 bases). The CDR3 covers 12 residues. Germline CDR1 and CDR2: SGHRS and YFSETQ. Trimming took 0 bases from V and 10 from J, leaving 8 bases between them. CDR3 nucleotides: TGCGCCAGCAGCTTGGAGGGGATCGAGCAGTTCTTC. This gives the protein CASSLEGIEQFF.

This clone was recorded only once. The rearrangement links TRBV27 to TRBJ2-1; TRBD1 aligns across 8 bases. The CDR3 contains 13 residues. Losses at the gene ends were 6 bases for V and 8 bases for J; bases not matched to a gene: 6. CDR1 MNHEY and CDR2 SMNVEV come from the germline V gene (reference sequence). The CDR3 DNA follows: TGTGCCAGCAGGGGACAGGTTTTCTATGAGCAGTTCTTC. Amino acids: CASRGQVFYEQFF.

The rearrangement links TRBV7-2 to TRBJ2-2; TRBD1 aligns across 11 bases. Per germline, CDR1 SGHTA and CDR2 FQGNSA. J gave up 5 bases and V 1 base, and 3 bases lay outside the gene matches. The CDR3 has 16 residues. In DNA form, the CDR3 reads TGTGCCAGCAGCTTAGTTGGGACAGGGGGAACCGGGGAGCTGTTTTTT. As protein: CASSLVGTGGTGELFF.

This clone was detected only a few times. The chain couples TRBV27 to TRBJ2-7; D gene ambiguous. This CDR3 is 13 amino acids long. Trimming shortened V by 2 bases and J by 3 bases, and 8 bases separated the two germline ends. In germline, CDR1 is MNHEY, CDR2 SMNVEV (reference sequence). In DNA, the CDR3 is TGTGCCAGCAGTTTAGCGCCGGGCTACGAGCAGTACTTC. Encoded protein: CASSLAPGYEQYF.

V usage is TRBV18 and J usage is TRBJ1-4, with 11 bases fitting TRBD1. CDR1 is KGHSH and CDR2 is LQKENI in the germline V gene. The V gene end was trimmed by 3 bases and the J gene end by 6 bases; junction bases not matched to a gene: 6. This CDR3 has 16 amino acids. The CDR3: CASSPVGQGAHEKLFF. The CDR3 coding sequence is TGTGCCAGCTCACCTGTCGGACAGGGGGCTCATGAAAAACTGTTTTTT.

The V call is TRBV27, the J call TRBJ2-1, with D possibly matching TRBD1 (6 bases). The CDR3 has 18 residues. Germline lookup yields CDR1 MNHEY and CDR2 SMNVEV (reference sequence). The ends were cut back, 1 base at V and 6 bases at J, with 22 bases in the middle. CDR3 coding DNA: TGTGCCAGCAGTTTATGGGGGCCCCGGGGCAGGGTTATCAATGAGCAGTTCTTC. Translated: CASSLWGPRGRVINEQFF.